The 18 T cell receptor beta chains below were found in one sample sequenced in a study of CXCR3-negative and CXCR3-positive naive CD8 T cells. Through 5' RACE with UMI labels, the TRB cDNA libraries were prepared. TCRdb reprocessed the 5' RACE reads, keeping one entry per CDR3 protein, no DNA. The sample features 50,000 to 65,000 distinct CDR3 sequences, with 4.3% in its top ten. The specimen sequenced was naive CXCR3- CD8+ T cells from blood. As for subset: CD45RO-CCR7+CD27+CD95- naive CD8+ T cells lacking CXCR3 (TNR3-). Every receptor here comes from a human donor in good health. Some clones in this sample may be carry-over from other donors' samples.

The genes are TRBV6-1 and TRBJ2-5; absent DNA, TCRdb's TRBD1 call cannot be checked. The CDR3 runs 14 residues. Germline CDR1 reads MNHNS; CDR2 reads SASEGT. CDR3 protein: CASSQGQPQETQYF.

Here the CDR3 reads CASSLDSGNNEQFF. The chain joins TRBV5-1 to TRBJ2-1; with no DNA, the TCRdb D assignment of TRBD2 cannot be verified. Germline loops: CDR1 SGHRS, CDR2 YFSETQ. The CDR3 totals 14 residues.

The chain couples TRBV7-9 to TRBJ1-1. The CDR3 has 13 amino acids. CDR1 is SEHNR and CDR2 is FQNEAQ in the germline V gene (reference sequence). CDR3 region: CASAGVMNTEAFF.

The chain recombines TRBV9 with TRBJ1-1; TCRdb designates TRBD1, a call that cannot be tested without DNA. This CDR3 has 14 amino acids. Germline lookup yields CDR1 SGDLS and CDR2 YYNGEE. CDR3 residues: CASSPGGGNTEAFF.

This chain connects TRBV28 to TRBJ2-3; the TRBD1 assignment by TCRdb is unverifiable without DNA. Germline V CDR1 and CDR2: MDHEN, SYDVKM. The CDR3 spans 13 residues. This CDR3 is CASSPYLDRVQYF.

The chain carries TRBV28 and TRBJ1-1. Germline CDR1 MDHEN, CDR2 SYDVKM. The CDR3 consists of 14 residues. CDR3: CASSLGPEGTEAFF. The full variable domain, completed using reference TRBV28 and TRBJ1-1, is DVKVTQSSRYLVKRTGEKVFLECVQDMDHENMFWYRQDPGLGLRLIYFSYDVKMKEKGDIPEGYSVSREKKERFSLILESASTNQTSMYLCASSLGPEGTEAFFGQGTRLTVV.

The chain has TRBV7-9 and TRBJ2-1; TCRdb indicates TRBD1, and absent DNA this call remains unverified. The germline CDR1 and CDR2 sequences are SEHNR and FQNEAQ (reference sequence). CDR3 length: 13 amino acids. This CDR3 reads CASSSPEGNEQFF.

The V call is TRBV5-5, the J call TRBJ2-3; TCRdb's assignment of TRBD1 cannot be checked, as there is no DNA. The CDR3 runs to 15 residues. The V gene's germline CDR1 is SGHKS and CDR2 YYEKEE (reference sequence). The CDR3: CASDLQGAPLDTQYF.

The rearrangement uses TRBV29-1 and TRBJ2-7; without DNA, the TCRdb call of TRBD1 cannot be checked. This CDR3 region has 11 residues. The germline gives CDR1 SQVTM, CDR2 ANQGSEA. CDR3 residues: CSAGDSYEQYF.

The rearrangement uses TRBV30 and TRBJ2-2; TCRdb lists TRBD2, though no DNA is available to test this call. The CDR3 is made up of 15 amino acids. The V gene's germline CDR1 is GTSNPN and CDR2 SVGIG (reference sequence). CDR3 sequence: CAWSVGGRASGELFF. Complete variable domain (other parts from reference TRBV30 and TRBJ2-2): SQTIHQWPATLVQPVGSPLSLECTVEGTSNPNLYWYRQAAGRGLQLLFYSVGIGQISSEVPQNLSASRPQDRQFILSSKKLLLSDSGFYLCAWSVGGRASGELFFGEGSRLTVL.

The gene calls are TRBV20-1 and TRBJ2-1; lacking DNA, the TRBD2 call made by TCRdb goes unchecked. The V gene's germline CDR1 is DFQATT and CDR2 SNEGSKA (reference sequence). This CDR3 contains 20 residues. The CDR3 region is CSARDSLLLAGGNSYNEQFF.

J is TRBJ2-2 and V is TRBV20-1; absent DNA, TCRdb's TRBD2 call cannot be checked. The CDR3 consists of 15 residues. Germline V gene data show CDR1 as DFQATT and CDR2 as SNEGSKA (reference sequence). The CDR3 loop reads CSANSGDYHYGELFF.

The rearrangement uses TRBV12-3 or TRBV12-4 and TRBJ2-3. The CDR3 is 13 amino acids. Here the CDR3 reads CASSLSITDTQYF.

This chain uses TRBV6-6 with TRBJ2-3. Germline values: CDR1 MNHNY, CDR2 SVGAGI (reference sequence). The CDR3 is 15 residues long. The CDR3 sequence is CASSYGRVSTDTQYF.

The rearrangement uses TRBV29-1 and TRBJ2-7; TCRdb calls TRBD2, which cannot be checked without DNA. Germline V CDR1 and CDR2: SQVTM, ANQGSEA. The CDR3 is 14 residues long. The CDR3 sequence: CSVVTGGSSYEQYF.

V usage is TRBV6-6 and J usage is TRBJ2-7. Germline V gives CDR1 MNHNY, CDR2 SVGAGI (reference sequence). This CDR3 is 14 amino acids long. The chain's CDR3 is CASSYPPSSYEQYF.

The chain recombines TRBV29-1 with TRBJ2-2; the TRBD2 assignment by TCRdb is unverifiable without DNA. The CDR3 covers 15 residues. Germline V gene lookup returns CDR1 SQVTM and CDR2 ANQGSEA. CDR3 loop: CSVGGGTKVTGELFF.

The chain is built from TRBV20-1 and TRBJ1-1; TCRdb reports TRBD1, a call that lacks DNA to check it against. There are 14 residues in the CDR3. The germline CDR1 and CDR2 sequences are DFQATT and SNEGSKA (reference sequence). CDR3 region: CSANRQGVWTEAFF.